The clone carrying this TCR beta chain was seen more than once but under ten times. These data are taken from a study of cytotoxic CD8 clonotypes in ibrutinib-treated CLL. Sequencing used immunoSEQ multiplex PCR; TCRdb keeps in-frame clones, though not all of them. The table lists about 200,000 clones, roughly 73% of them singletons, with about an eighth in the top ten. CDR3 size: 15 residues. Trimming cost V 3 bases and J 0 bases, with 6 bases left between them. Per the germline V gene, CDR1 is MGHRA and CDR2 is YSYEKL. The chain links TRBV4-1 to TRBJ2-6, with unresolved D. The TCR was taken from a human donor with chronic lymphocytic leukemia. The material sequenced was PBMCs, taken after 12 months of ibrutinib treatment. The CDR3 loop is CASSQSASGANVLTF. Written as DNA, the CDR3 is TGCGCCAGCAGCCAGTCCGCCTCTGGGGCCAACGTCCTGACTTTC.